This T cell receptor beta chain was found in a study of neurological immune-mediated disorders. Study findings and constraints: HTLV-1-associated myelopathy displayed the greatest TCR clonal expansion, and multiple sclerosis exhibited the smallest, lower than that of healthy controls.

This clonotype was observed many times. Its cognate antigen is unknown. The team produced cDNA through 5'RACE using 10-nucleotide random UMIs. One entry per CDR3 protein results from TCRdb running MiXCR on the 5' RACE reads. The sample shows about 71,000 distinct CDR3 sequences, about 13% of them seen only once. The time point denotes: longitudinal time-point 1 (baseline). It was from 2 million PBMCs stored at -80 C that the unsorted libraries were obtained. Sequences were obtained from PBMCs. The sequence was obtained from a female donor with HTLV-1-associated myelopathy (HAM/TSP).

Here the CDR3 reads CASRDVMNTEAFF. CDR3 coding DNA: TGTGCCAGCAGAGACGTGATGAACACTGAAGCTTTCTTT. J is TRBJ1-1 and V is TRBV6-1; D is unclear. In germline, CDR1 is MNHNS, CDR2 SASEGT. This CDR3 contains 13 residues. V was clipped by 6 bases and J by 0 bases, with 8 bases between them.